This TCR beta chain is drawn from a study of PD-L1 blockade in urothelial cancer. The time point: peripheral blood 6 weeks after treatment start. Unmatched junction bases numbered 4, after V lost 5 bases and J lost 4 bases. Germline loops: CDR1 LNHDA, CDR2 SQIVND (reference sequence). CDR3 length equals 14 residues. The protocol was immunoSEQ multiplex PCR, while the TCRdb copy is restricted to in-frame clones and leaves out a portion. This table has about 120,000 clones, around 89% appearing once. The chain carries TRBV19 and TRBJ1-5; 8 bases map to TRBD1. The source material was PBMCs, sampled around atezolizumab (anti-PD-L1) treatment. This clonotype originated in a man aged 55-75 years with urothelial cancer. The CDR3 coding sequence is TGTGCCAGTAGTTTCAGGGACAGGAATCAGCCCCAGCATTTT. This gives the protein CASSFRDRNQPQHF.